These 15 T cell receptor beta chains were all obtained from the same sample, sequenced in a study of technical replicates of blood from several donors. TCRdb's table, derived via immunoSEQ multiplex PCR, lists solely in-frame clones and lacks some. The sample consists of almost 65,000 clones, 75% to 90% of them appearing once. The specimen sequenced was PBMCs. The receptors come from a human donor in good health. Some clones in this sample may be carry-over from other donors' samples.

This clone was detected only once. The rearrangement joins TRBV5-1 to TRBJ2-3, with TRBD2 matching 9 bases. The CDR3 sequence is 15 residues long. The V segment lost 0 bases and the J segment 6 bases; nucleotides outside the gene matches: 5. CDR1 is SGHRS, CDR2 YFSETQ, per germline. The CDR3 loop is CASSLGLAEGDTQYF. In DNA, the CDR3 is TGCGCCAGCAGCTTGGGACTAGCGGAGGGGGATACGCAGTATTTT. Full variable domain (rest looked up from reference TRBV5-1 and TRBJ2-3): KAGVTQTPRYLIKTRGQQVTLSCSPISGHRSVSWYQQTPGQGLQFLFEYFSETQRNKGNFPGRFSGRQFSNSRSEMNVSTLELGDSALYLCASSLGLAEGDTQYFGPGTRLTVL.

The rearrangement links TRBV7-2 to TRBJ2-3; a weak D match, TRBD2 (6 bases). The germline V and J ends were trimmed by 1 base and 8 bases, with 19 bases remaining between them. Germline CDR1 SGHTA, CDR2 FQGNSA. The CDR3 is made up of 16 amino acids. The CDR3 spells CASSLGGFSGRGTQYF. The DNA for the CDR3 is TGTGCCAGCAGCTTAGGGGGATTTAGCGGAAGGGGTACGCAGTATTTT.

The CDR3 loop reads CASSLFRAGGDIEQYF. The CDR3 region has the DNA TGTGCCAGCAGCTTATTTCGAGCGGGAGGCGATATCGAGCAGTACTTC. The rearrangement joins TRBV7-2 to TRBJ2-7; 9 bases are shared with TRBD2. The CDR3 is made up of 16 amino acids. Trimming removed 2 bases from V and 6 bases from J; junction bases left unmatched: 11. Germline lookup yields CDR1 SGHTA and CDR2 FQGNSA. The complete variable domain, with remaining parts taken from reference TRBV7-2 and TRBJ2-7, reads GAGVSQSPSNKVTEKGKDVELRCDPISGHTALYWYRQSLGQGLEFLIYFQGNSAPDKSGLPSDRFSAERTGGSVSTLTIQRTQQEDSAVYLCASSLFRAGGDIEQYFGPGTRLTVT.

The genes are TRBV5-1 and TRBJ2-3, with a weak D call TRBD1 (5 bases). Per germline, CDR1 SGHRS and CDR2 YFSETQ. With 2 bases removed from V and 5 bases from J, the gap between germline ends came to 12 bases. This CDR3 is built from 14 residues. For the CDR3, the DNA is TGCGCCAGCAGCTTCTCTTTGACAGAAGATACGCAGTATTTT. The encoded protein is CASSFSLTEDTQYF.

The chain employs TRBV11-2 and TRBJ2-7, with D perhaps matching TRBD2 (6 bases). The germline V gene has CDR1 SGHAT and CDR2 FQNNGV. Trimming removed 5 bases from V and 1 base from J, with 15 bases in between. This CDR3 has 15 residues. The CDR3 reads CASSLGTVKSYEQYF. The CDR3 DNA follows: TGTGCCAGCAGCCTAGGGACTGTAAAATCCTACGAGCAGTACTTC.

Here the CDR3 reads CAWNPGQGATREKLFF. DNA of the CDR3: TGTGCCTGGAATCCCGGACAGGGGGCTACGCGTGAAAAACTGTTTTTT. V usage is TRBV30 and J usage is TRBJ1-4; 11 bases agree with TRBD1. The CDR3 spans 16 residues. The J segment lost 7 bases and the V segment lost 4 bases, leaving 11 bases of the junction unmatched. Germline values: CDR1 GTSNPN, CDR2 SVGIG (reference sequence).

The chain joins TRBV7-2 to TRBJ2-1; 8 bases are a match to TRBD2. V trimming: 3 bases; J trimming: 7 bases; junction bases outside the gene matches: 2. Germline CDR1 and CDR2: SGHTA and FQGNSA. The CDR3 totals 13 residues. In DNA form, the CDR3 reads TGTGCCAGCAGCTTCGCTAGCGGGAATGAGCAGTTCTTC. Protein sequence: CASSFASGNEQFF.

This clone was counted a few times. The CDR3 DNA reads as TGTGCCAGCAGCTTGGACAGGAACACTGAAGCTTTCTTT. Encoded protein: CASSLDRNTEAFF. The rearrangement links TRBV5-6 to TRBJ1-1, with D uncertain. V was clipped by 0 bases and J by 1 base, with 4 bases between them. This CDR3 is built from 13 residues. The germline CDR1 and CDR2 sequences are SGHDT and YYEEEE.

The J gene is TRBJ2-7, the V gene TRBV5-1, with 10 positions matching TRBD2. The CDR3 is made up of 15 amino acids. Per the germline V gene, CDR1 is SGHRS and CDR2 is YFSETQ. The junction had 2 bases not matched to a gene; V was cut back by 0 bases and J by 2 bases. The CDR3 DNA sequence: TGCGCCAGCAGCTTGGGGCTAGCGGGGGCCTACGAGCAGTACTTC. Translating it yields CASSLGLAGAYEQYF.

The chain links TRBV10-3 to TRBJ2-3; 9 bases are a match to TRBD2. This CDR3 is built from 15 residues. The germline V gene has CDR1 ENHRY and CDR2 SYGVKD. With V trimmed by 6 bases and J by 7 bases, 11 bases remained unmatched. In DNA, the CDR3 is TGTGCCATCAGCGGCTATCGGCTAGCGGGGAATACGCAGTATTTT. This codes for CAISGYRLAGNTQYF.

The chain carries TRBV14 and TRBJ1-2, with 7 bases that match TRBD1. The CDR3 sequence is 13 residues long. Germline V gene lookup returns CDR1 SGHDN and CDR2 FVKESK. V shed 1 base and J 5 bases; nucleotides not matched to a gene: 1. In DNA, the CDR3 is TGTGCCAGCAGCCAAGGGGGACAGTATGGCTACACCTTC. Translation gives CASSQGGQYGYTF.

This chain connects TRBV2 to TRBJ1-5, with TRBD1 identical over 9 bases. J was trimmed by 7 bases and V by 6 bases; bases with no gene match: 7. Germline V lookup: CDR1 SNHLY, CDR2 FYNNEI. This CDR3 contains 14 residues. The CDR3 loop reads CASSPTGGWQPQHF. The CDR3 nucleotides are TGTGCCAGCAGCCCGACAGGGGGATGGCAGCCCCAGCATTTT.

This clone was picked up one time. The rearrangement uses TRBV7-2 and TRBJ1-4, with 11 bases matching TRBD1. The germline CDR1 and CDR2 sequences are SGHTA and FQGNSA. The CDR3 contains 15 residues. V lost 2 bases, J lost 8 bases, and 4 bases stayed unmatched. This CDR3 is CASSLPGQGEEKLFF. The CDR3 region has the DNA TGTGCCAGCAGCTTACCGGGACAGGGGGAAGAAAAACTGTTTTTT.

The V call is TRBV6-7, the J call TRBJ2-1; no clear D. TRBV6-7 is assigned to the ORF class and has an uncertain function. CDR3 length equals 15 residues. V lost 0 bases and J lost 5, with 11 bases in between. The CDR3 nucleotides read TGTGCCAGCAGTTACTCGGAACGGGTCAACAATGAGCAGTTCTTC. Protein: CASSYSERVNNEQFF.

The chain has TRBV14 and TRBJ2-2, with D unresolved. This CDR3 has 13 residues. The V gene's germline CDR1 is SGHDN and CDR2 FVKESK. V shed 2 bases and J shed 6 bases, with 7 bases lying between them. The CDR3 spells CASSQQSAGELFF. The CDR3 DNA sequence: TGTGCCAGCAGCCAACAGAGCGCCGGGGAGCTGTTTTTT.